The clone carrying this T cell receptor (beta chain) was seen more than once but under ten times. This specimen comes from a study of blood T cells in healthy people across ages. Next came a second PCR, run for about 6 to 11 cycles, which used a sample-barcoded 5' primer along with a J-beta primer mix. One entry per CDR3 protein, called by TCRdb with MiXCR from the 5' RACE reads. The data hold approximately 1.5 million distinct CDR3 sequences, with less than 45% observed a single time. There are 13 residues in the CDR3. Trimming shortened V by 3 bases and J by 1 base, and 7 bases separated the two germline ends. Germline V gives CDR1 PRHDT, CDR2 FYEKMQ (reference sequence).

The chain recombines TRBV13 with TRBJ2-7; no definite D call. The clonotype originates from a woman between 18 and 29 years old in good health. Sequencing was done on a sample of blood. In DNA, the CDR3 is TGTGCCAGCAGCTTGAGGATTTCCTACGAGCAGTACTTC. Amino acid sequence: CASSLRISYEQYF.